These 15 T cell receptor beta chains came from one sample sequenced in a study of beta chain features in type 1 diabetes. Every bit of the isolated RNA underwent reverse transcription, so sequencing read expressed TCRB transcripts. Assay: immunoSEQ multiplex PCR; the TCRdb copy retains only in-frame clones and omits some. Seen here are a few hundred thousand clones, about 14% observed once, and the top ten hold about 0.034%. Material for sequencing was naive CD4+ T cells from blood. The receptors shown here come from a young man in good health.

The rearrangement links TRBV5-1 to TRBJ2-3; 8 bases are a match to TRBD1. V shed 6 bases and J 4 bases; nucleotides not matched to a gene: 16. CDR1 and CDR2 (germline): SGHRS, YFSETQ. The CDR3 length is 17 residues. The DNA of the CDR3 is TGCGCCAGCAAAAAGGCGACAGGGGATTTACAGGCAGATACGCAGTATTTT. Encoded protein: CASKKATGDLQADTQYF.

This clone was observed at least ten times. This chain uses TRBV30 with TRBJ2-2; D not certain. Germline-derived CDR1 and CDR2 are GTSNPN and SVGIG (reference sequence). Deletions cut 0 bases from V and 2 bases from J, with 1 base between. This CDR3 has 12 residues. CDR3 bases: TGTGCCTGGAGTGTTAACACCGGGGAGCTGTTTTTT. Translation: CAWSVNTGELFF.

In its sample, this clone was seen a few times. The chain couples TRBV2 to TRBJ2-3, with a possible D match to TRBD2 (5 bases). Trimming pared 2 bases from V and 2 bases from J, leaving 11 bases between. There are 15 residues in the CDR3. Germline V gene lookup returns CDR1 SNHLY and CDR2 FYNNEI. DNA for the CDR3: TGTGCCAGCAGTGAATTCGGGGTTCACACAGATACGCAGTATTTT. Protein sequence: CASSEFGVHTDTQYF.

The CDR3 sequence is CASSPPGIETQYF. Here the CDR3 DNA reads TGTGCCAGCAGCCCCCCAGGGATCGAGACCCAGTACTTC. V gene TRBV7-9 combines with J gene TRBJ2-5; D is perhaps TRBD1 (5 bases). This CDR3 is built from 13 residues. V gave up 5 bases and J gave up 5 bases, with 12 bases separating them. Germline V CDR1 and CDR2: SEHNR, FQNEAQ (reference sequence).

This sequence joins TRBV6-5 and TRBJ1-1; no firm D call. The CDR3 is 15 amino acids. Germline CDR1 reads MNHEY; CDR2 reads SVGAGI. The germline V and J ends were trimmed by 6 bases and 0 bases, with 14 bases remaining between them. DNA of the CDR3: TGTGCCAGCAGCCACGCCGGACCGGTGAACACTGAAGCTTTCTTT. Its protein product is CASSHAGPVNTEAFF.

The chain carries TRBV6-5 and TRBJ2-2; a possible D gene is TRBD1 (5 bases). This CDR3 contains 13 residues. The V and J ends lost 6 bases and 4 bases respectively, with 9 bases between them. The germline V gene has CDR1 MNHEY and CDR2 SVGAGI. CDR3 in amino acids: CASSEQATGELFF. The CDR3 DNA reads TGTGCCAGCAGCGAACAGGCCACCGGGGAGCTGTTTTTT.

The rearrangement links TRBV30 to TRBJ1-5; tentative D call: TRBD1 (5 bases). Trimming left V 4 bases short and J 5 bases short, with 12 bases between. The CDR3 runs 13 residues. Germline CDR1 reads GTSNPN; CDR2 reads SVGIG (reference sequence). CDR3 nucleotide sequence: TGTGCCTGGACCAGGGCTGCGGATCAGCCCCAGCATTTT. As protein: CAWTRAADQPQHF. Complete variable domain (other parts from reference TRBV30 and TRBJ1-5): SQTIHQWPATLVQPVGSPLSLECTVEGTSNPNLYWYRQAAGRGLQLLFYSVGIGQISSEVPQNLSASRPQDRQFILSSKKLLLSDSGFYLCAWTRAADQPQHFGDGTRLSIL.

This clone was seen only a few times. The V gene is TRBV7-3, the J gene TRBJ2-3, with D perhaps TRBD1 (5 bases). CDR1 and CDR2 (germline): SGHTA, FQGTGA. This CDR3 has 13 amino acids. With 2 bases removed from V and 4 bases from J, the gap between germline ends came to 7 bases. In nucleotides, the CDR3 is TGTGCCAGCAGCTTAGGGGCGCCAGATACGCAGTATTTT. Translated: CASSLGAPDTQYF.

The CDR3 coding sequence is TGTGCCAGCAGCTTTACTAGCGGGAGTCCAGATACGCAGTATTTT. This encodes CASSFTSGSPDTQYF. V gene TRBV9 combines with J gene TRBJ2-3; 11 bases match TRBD2. V shed 4 bases and J 4 bases; nucleotides not matched to a gene: 5. Germline CDR1 and CDR2: SGDLS and YYNGEE. This CDR3 is 15 amino acids long.

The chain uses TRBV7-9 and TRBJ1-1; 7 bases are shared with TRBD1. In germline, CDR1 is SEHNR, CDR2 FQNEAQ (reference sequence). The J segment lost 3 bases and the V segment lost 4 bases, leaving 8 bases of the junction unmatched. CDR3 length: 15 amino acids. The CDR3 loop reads CASSSDRVVDTEAFF. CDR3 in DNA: TGTGCCAGCAGCTCTGACAGGGTTGTAGACACTGAAGCTTTCTTT.

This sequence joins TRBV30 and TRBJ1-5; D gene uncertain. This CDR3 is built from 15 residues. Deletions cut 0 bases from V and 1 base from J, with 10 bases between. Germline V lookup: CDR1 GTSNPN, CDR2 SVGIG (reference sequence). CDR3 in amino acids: CAWSVPGLSNQPQHF. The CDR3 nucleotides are TGTGCCTGGAGTGTACCAGGACTGAGCAATCAGCCCCAGCATTTT.

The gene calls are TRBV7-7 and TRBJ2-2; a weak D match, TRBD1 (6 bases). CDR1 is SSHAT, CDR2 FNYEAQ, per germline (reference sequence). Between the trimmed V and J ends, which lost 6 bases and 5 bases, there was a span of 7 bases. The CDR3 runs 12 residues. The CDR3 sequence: CASRTGTGELFF. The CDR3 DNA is TGTGCCAGCAGAACAGGGACCGGGGAGCTGTTTTTT. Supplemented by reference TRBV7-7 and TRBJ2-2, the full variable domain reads GAGVSQSPRYKVTKRGQDVTLRCDPISSHATLYWYQQALGQGPEFLTYFNYEAQPDKSGLPSDRFSAERPEGSISTLTIQRTEQRDSAMYRCASRTGTGELFFGEGSRLTVL.

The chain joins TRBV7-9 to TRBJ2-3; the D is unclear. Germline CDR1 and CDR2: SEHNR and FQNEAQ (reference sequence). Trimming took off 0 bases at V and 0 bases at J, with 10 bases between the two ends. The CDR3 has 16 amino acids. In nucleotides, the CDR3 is TGTGCCAGCAGCTTAGCGGCTTGGGGAAGCACAGATACGCAGTATTTT. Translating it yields CASSLAAWGSTDTQYF. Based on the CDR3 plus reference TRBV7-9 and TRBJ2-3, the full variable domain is DTGVSQNPRHKITKRGQNVTFRCDPISEHNRLYWYRQTLGQGPEFLTYFQNEAQLEKSRLLSDRFSAERPKGSFSTLEIQRTEQGDSAMYLCASSLAAWGSTDTQYFGPGTRLTVL.

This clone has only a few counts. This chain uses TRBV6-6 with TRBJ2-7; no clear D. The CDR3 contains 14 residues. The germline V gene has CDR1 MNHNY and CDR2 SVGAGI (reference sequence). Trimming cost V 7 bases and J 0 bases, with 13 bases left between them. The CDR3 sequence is CASNPYGSSYEQYF. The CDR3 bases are TGTGCCAGCAATCCGTATGGCAGCTCCTACGAGCAGTACTTC.

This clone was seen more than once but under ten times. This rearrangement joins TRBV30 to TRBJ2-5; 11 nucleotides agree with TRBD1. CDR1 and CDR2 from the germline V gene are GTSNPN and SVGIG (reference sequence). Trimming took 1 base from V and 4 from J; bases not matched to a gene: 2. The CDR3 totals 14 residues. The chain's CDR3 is CAWSAGQGGETQYF. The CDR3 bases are TGTGCCTGGAGTGCGGGACAGGGGGGAGAGACCCAGTACTTC.